These T cell receptor beta chains were read from a single sample in a study of T cell responses to AZD1222 COVID-19 vaccine. TCRdb's table, derived via immunoSEQ multiplex PCR, lists solely in-frame clones and lacks some. The sample records 130,000 to 150,000 clones, approximately 88% being singletons. The sample here was peripheral blood, taken on day 0 of AZD1222 vaccination. The receptors were gathered from an adult in good health. Each CDR3 is given with its conserved first and last residue. D genes are given only for firm matches.

D	J	V	CDR3	DNA
TRBD1	TRBJ2-7	TRBV2	CASTYWGQGSEQYF	TGTGCCAGCACGTATTGGGGACAGGGTTCCGAGCAGTACTTC
NA	TRBJ2-3	TRBV5-1	CASSFTPGTQYF	TGCGCCAGCAGCTTCACCCCTGGGACGCAGTATTTT
NA	TRBJ2-1	TRBV18	CASSRGAGVNEQFF	TGTGCCAGCTCTCGGGGGGCGGGCGTCAATGAGCAGTTCTTC
TRBD2	TRBJ2-7	TRBV7-2	CASSLVLAGGVPYEQYF	TGTGCCAGCAGCCTGGTCCTAGCGGGGGGGGTACCTTACGAGCAGTACTTC
TRBD2	TRBJ2-3	TRBV29-1	CSVAGGLVDTQYF	TGCAGCGTTGCCGGGGGGTTAGTAGATACGCAGTATTTT
NA	TRBJ1-1	TRBV6-5	CATGDGFTEAFF	TGTGCCACCGGGGACGGATTTACTGAAGCTTTCTTT
NA	TRBJ1-5	TRBV5-1	CASSLDSLVNQPQHF	TGCGCCAGCAGCTTAGACTCCTTGGTAAATCAGCCCCAGCATTTT
NA	TRBJ2-7	TRBV6-5	CASRRDLRGPYEQYF	TGTGCCAGCAGGAGAGACCTCCGGGGGCCCTACGAGCAGTACTTC
NA	TRBJ1-2	TRBV28	CASSFLRPGALNYGYTF	TGTGCCAGCAGTTTCTTAAGGCCAGGGGCACTCAACTATGGCTACACCTTC
NA	TRBJ1-1	TRBV18	CASSPESTNTEAFF	TGTGCCAGCTCACCGGAAAGTACGAACACTGAAGCTTTCTTT
TRBD1	TRBJ1-5	TRBV27	CASGPGTGRQPQHF	TGTGCCAGCGGCCCCGGGACAGGGAGACAGCCCCAGCATTTT
TRBD1	TRBJ1-4	TRBV9	CASSAQGAHREKLFF	TGTGCCAGCAGCGCACAGGGGGCGCATCGGGAAAAACTGTTTTTT
NA	TRBJ1-2	TRBV24-1	CATGDGGANYGYTF	TGTGCCACCGGGGATGGGGGAGCTAACTATGGCTACACCTTC
NA	TRBJ2-2	TRBV10-1	CASSESGGGNTGELFF	TGCGCCAGCAGTGAGTCGGGAGGGGGGAACACCGGGGAGCTGTTTTTT